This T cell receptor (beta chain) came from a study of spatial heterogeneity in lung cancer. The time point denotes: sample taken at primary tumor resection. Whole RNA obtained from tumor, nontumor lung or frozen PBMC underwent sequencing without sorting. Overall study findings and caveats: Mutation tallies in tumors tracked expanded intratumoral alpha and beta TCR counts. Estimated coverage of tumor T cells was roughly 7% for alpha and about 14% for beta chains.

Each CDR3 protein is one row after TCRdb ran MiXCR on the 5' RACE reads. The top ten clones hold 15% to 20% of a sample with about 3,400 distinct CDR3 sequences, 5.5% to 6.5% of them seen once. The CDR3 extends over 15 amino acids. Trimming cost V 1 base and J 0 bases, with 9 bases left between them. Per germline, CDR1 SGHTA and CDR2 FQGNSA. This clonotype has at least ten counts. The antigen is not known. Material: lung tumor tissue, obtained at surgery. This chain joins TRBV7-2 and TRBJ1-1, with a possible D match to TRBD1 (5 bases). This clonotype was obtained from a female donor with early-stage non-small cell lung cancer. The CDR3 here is CASSLVQDMNTEAFF. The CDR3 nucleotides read TGTGCCAGCAGCTTAGTGCAGGACATGAACACTGAAGCTTTCTTT.